This TCR beta chain was sequenced during a study of blood T cell repertoires in COVID-19. The protocol was immunoSEQ multiplex PCR, while the TCRdb copy is restricted to in-frame clones and leaves out a portion. The sample holds about 360,000 clones; around 90% are singletons and the top ten take around 2.1%. Looked up from germline, CDR1 is SGHTS and CDR2 is YDEGEE. The V gene end was trimmed by 3 bases and the J gene end by 2 bases; junction bases not matched to a gene: 6. The CDR3 length is 17 residues. The clonotype originates from a woman aged 40 to 49 with acute COVID-19. The chain has TRBV5-8 and TRBJ1-4; 11 nucleotides match TRBD1. The sample comprised PBMCs or T cells enriched from blood (not recorded which). The CDR3 nucleotides are TGTGCCAGCAGCTCCGGGACAGGGGGGCACACTAATGAAAAACTGTTTTTT. Translation gives CASSSGTGGHTNEKLFF.